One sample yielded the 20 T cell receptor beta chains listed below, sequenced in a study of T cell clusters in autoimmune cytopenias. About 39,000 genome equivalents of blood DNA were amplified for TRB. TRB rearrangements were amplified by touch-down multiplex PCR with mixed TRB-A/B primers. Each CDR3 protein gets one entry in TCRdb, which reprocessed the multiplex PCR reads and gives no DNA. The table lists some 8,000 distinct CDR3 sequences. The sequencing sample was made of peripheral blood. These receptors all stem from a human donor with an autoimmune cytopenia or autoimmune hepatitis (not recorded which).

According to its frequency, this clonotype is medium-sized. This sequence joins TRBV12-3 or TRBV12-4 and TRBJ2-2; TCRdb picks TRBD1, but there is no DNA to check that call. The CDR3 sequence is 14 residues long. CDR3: CASSFQGTTGELFF.

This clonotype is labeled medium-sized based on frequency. CDR3: CATSGGTSGGYNEQFF. The chain uses TRBV15 and TRBJ2-1; the TCRdb call, TRBD2, lacks DNA for checking. CDR3 size: 16 residues. Germline CDR1 reads LNHNV; CDR2 reads YYDKDF (reference sequence).

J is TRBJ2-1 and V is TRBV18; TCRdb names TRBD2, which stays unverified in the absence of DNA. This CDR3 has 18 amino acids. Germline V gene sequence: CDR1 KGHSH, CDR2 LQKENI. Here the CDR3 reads CASSPATSGGVTYNEQFF.

The CDR3 spells CAIRQGSSYEQYF. The V call is TRBV10-3, the J call TRBJ2-7; TCRdb proposes TRBD1, but this gene call is untestable without DNA. In germline, CDR1 is ENHRY, CDR2 SYGVKD. The CDR3 has 13 residues.

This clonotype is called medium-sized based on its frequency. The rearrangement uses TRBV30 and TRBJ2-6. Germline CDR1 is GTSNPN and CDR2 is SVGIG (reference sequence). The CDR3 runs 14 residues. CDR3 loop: CAWRYGSGANVLTF.

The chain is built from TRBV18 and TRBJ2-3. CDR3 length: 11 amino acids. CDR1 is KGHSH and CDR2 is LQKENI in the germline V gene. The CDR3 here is CASTSSDTQYF. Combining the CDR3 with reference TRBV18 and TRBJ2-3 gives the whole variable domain NAGVMQNPRHLVRRRGQEARLRCSPMKGHSHVYWYRQLPEEGLKFMVYLQKENIIDESGMPKERFSAEFPKEGPSILRIQQVVRGDSAAYFCASTSSDTQYFGPGTRLTVL.

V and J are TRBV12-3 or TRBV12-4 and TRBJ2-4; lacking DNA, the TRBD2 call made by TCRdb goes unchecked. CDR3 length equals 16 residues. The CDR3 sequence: CASSFSQGVGKNIQYF.

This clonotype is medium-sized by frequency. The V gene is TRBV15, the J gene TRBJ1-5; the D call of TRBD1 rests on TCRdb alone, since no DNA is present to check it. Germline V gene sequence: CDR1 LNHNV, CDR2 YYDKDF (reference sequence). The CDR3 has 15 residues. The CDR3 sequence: CATSRAGVVRGPQHF.

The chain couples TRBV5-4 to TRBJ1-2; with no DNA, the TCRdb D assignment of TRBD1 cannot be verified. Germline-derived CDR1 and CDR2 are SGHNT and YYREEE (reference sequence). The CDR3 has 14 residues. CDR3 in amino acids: CASSPDRGHYGYTF.

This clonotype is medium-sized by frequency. CDR3 residues: CASSYSEDTQYF. The chain carries TRBV6-1 and TRBJ2-3. Germline V lookup: CDR1 MNHNS, CDR2 SASEGT. The CDR3 extends over 12 amino acids.

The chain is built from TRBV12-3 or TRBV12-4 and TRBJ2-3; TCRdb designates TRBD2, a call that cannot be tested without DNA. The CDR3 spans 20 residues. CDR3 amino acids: CASSSPTGLAGGTSTDTQYF.

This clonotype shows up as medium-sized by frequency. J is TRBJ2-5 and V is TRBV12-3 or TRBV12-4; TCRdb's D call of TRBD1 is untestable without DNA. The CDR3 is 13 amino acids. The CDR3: CASSSPPGETQYF.

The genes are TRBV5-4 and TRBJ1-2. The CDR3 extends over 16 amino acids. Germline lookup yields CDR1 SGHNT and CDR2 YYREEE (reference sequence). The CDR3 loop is CASSLALVGSRYGYTF.

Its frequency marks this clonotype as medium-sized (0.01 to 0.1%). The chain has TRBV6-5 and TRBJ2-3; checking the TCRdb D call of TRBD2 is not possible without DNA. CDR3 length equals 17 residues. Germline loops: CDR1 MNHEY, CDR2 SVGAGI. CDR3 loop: CASSYSGRSGSTDTQYF.

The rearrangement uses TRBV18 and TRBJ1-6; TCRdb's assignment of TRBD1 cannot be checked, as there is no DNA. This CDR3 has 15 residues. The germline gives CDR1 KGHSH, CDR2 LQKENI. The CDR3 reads CASSPRTGGRSPLHF.

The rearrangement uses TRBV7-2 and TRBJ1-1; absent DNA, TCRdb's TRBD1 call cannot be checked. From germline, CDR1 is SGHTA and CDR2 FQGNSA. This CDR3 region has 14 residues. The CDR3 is CASSLGRGWTEAFF.

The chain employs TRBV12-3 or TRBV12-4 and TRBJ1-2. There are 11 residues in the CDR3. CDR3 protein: CASSRGLGYTF.

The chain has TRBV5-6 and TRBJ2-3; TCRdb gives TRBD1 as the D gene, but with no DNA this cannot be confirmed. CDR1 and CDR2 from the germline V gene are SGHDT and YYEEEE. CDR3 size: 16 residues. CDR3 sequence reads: CASSLASGGLGGTQYF.

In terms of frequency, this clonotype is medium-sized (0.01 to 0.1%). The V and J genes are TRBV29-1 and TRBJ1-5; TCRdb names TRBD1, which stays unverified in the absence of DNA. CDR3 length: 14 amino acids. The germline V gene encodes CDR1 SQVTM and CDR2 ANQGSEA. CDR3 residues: CSVEAQGKGQPQHF. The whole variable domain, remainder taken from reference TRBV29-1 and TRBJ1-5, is SAVISQKPSRDICQRGTSLTIQCQVDSQVTMMFWYRQQPGQSLTLIATANQGSEATYESGFVIDKFPISRPNLTFSTLTVSNMSPEDSSIYLCSVEAQGKGQPQHFGDGTRLSIL.

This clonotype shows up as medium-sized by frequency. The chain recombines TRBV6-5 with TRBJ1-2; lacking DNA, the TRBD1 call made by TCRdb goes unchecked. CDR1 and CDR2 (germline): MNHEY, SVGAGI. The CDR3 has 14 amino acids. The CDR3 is CASSYVSAGGGYTF.